This T cell receptor (beta chain) was obtained from a study of blood T cell repertoires in COVID-19 (dated by TCRdb to 2018 to 2020). Background on the whole study: Collaborator samples came from the United States, Italy and Spain and covered acute and convalescent phases of COVID-19. The material from the prospective study consisted of cDNA or gDNA derived from T cells, B-cell-depleted T cells, or PBMCs. The dataset comprised deeply sampled blood TCRbeta repertoires from subjects exposed to, actively infected with, or recovered from COVID-19. The repertoires were released in a freely available public database meant as a resource for research on the immune response to SARS-CoV-2. Samples came from the ongoing ImmuneRACE study (first 160 participants) plus 1,254 subjects from 6 global collaborators. Sample metadata almost always included a de-identified subject ID, COVID-19 status, age in years and sex. Where available, HLA class I and class II types were taken from metadata supplied by the sample provider and were not determined by assay-based typing. The research as a whole found: How much clinical and demographic metadata was included differed by source and by participant, and the metadata was provided uncurated.

On this clone itself: What antigen it recognizes has not been identified. No quality values exist for individual bases; no much larger clone is one base distant.

Enrolling through a virtual design, the prospective study's participants ranged in age from roughly 18 to 90 years and lived across 24 United States geographic areas. Cohort assignment in the prospective study relied on participant-reported clinical history from a screening survey and a study questionnaire. ImmuneRACE Cohort 3 recovered participants were defined by two consecutive negative NP/OP PCR tests, healthcare professional clearance, or symptom resolution. Mobile phlebotomists in the prospective study collected whole blood, serum and a nasopharyngeal or oropharyngeal swab from every participant. Prospective study participants could optionally give additional blood draws and questionnaires over a roughly 2-month period. Before DNA extraction, prospective study blood samples were shipped either frozen or at room temperature. The CDR3 covers 13 residues, taking in both the cysteine and the phenylalanine. Only the CDR3 portion is preserved as DNA: 39 bases, with reading frame beginning at the first base.

The immunoSEQ Assay, a bias-controlled multiplex PCR, was used to amplify TCRbeta CDR3 regions from genomic DNA. The study's own analysis went as follows. The number of nucleated cells in each sample was estimated by amplification of reference gene primers within the assay. To quantify the absolute abundance of each unique TCRbeta CDR3 rearrangement, sequence reads were collapsed and filtered. For each sample, productive Simpson clonality was calculated by taking the square root of Simpson's diversity index across productive rearrangements. Entries here come from immuneACCESS through TCRdb and include only in-frame sequences with V and J called. Some clones fail to appear in such tables; in the studies checked, an unresolved V gene covers under half of the shortfall, and the cause of the remainder is unknown. V and J calls plus clone size are reproduced from that table; the DNA served to infer D and trimming. The sample table holds 200,000 to 250,000 clones, of which about 89% were seen once. The ten largest clonotypes hold roughly 4% of the sample.

The sequenced material came from PBMCs or T cells enriched from blood (not recorded which). The clonotype comes from a woman in her twenties or thirties who had recovered from COVID-19. The sequence is built from TRBV21-1 and TRBJ1-2; the table's D call, TRBD1, was not checked against the DNA. TRBV21-1 is a pseudogene. The nucleotides read TGTGCCAGCAGCACAGGGTTAGGATATGGCTACACCTTC. This translates into CASSTGLGYGYTF.